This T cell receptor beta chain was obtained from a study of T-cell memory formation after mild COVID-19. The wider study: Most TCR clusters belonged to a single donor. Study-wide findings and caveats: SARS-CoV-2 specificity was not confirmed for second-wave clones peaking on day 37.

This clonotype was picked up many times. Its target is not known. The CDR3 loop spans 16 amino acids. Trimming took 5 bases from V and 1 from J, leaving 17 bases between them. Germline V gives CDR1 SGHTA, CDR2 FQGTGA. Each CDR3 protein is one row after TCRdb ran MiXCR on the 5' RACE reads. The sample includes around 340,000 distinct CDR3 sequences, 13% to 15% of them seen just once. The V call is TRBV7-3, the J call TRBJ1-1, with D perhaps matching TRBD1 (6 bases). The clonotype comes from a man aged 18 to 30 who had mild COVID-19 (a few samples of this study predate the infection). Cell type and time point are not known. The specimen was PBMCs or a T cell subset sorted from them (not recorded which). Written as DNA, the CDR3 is TGTGCCAGCAGCCCCCGACAGGTGGGGACGAACACTGAAGCTTTCTTT. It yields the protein CASSPRQVGTNTEAFF.